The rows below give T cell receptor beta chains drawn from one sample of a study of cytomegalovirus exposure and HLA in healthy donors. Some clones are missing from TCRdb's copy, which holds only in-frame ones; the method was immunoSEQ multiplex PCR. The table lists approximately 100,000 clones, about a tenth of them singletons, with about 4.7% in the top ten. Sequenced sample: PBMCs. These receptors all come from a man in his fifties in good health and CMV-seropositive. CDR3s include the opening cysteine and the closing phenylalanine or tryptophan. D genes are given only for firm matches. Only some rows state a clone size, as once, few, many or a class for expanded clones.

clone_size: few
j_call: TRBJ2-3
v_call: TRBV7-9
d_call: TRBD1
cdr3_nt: TGTGCCAGCAGCTTAGCGGACAGGGGAGAGGATACGCAGTATTTT
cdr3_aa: CASSLADRGEDTQYF

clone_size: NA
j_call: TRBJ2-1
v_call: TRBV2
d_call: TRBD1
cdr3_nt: TGTGCCAGCAGTGTTCAGGGGGCAAATGAGCAGTTCTTC
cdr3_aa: CASSVQGANEQFF

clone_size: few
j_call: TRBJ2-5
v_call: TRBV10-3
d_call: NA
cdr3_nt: TGTGCCATCAGTGAGTCGGGGGGCCAAGAGACCCAGTACTTC
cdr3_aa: CAISESGGQETQYF

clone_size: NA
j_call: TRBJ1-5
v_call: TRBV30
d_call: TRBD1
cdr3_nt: TGTGCCTGGAGTGCCGACAGGGGGGGGAATCAGCCCCAGCATTTT
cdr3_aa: CAWSADRGGNQPQHF

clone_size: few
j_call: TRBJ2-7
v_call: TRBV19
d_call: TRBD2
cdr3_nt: TGTGCCAGTAAGCCTAGCGGAAGCTCCTACGAGCAGTACTTC
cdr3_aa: CASKPSGSSYEQYF

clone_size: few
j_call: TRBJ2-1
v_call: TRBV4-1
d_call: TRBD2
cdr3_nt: TGCGCCAGCAGCCAAGTCGTCAGCGGGAGTTACAATGAGCAGTTCTTC
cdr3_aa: CASSQVVSGSYNEQFF

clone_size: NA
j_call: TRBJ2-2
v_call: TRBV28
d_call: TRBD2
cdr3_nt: TGTGCCAGCAGTTCCGGGACTAGTAACACCGGGGAGCTGTTTTTT
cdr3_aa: CASSSGTSNTGELFF

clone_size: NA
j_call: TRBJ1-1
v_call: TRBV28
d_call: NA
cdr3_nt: TGTGCCAGCACGTGGGGCCCCCCGGTCTCGACTGAAGCTTTCTTT
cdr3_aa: CASTWGPPVSTEAFF

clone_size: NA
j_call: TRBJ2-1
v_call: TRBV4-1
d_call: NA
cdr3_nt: TGCGCCAGCGCCCGAGACGGACAGACGTATATTTACAATGAGCAGTTCTTC
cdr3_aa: CASARDGQTYIYNEQFF

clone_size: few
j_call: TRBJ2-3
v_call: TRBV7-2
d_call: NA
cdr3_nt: TGTGCCAGCAGCCCGGCAGATACGCAGTATTTT
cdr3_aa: CASSPADTQYF

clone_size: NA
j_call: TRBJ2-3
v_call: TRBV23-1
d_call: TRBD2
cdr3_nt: TGCGCCAGCAGACCTCTAGCGGGACCTATCACAGATACGCAGTATTTT
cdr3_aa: CASRPLAGPITDTQYF

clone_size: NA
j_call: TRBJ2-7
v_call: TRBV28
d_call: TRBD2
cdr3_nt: TGTGCCAGCAGTCCTACACTTAGCGGGAGGGAGCAGTACTTC
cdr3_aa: CASSPTLSGREQYF

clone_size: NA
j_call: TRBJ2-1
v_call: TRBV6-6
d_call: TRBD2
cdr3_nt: TGTGCCAGTCATTTTACTAGCGGGGCTTACAATGAGCAGTTCTTC
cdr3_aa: CASHFTSGAYNEQFF